This T cell receptor (beta chain) was observed in a study of blood T cells in healthy people across ages. Concerning this clonotype: What it recognizes is unknown.

Study conclusions and caveats: Total diversity from one million sequenced T cells was likely underestimated. Older age coincided with a roughly linear decline in TCR beta diversity per million T cells.

The CDR3 consists of 14 residues. Trimming took 5 bases from V and 3 from J, leaving 13 bases between them. CDR1 is SGHAT and CDR2 is FQNNGV in the germline V gene. Through a sample-barcoded 5' primer and a J-beta primer mix, a second PCR was run for roughly 6 to 12 cycles. Every cDNA was tagged by a template-switch adaptor with 12 random nucleotides. TCRdb re-analysed the 5' RACE reads in MiXCR, keeping a single row per CDR3 protein. Of about 1.1 million distinct CDR3 sequences in the sample, around two fifths were seen once. Sequencing used blood. This clonotype originated in a man between 18 and 35 years old in good health. The J gene is TRBJ1-2, the V gene TRBV11-2; D uncertain. CDR3 coding DNA: TGTGCCAGCAGCACCGGACCTACCGACTATGGCTACACCTTC. It specifies CASSTGPTDYGYTF.